A single T cell receptor (beta chain) is shown here with its context. This table comes from immunoSEQ multiplex PCR, and its TCRdb copy is limited to in-frame clones, with some not included. The table lists more than 1.2 million clones, 98% of them singletons. The record originates from a study of shared clonotypes between healthy human individuals. The sequencing input was naive CD4+ T cells sorted from blood. Documented subset: CD45RA+ positively selected. This receptor was taken from a young man in good health.

CDR3 nucleotides: TGCGCCAGCAGCTGGAGCGGGGGCACAGATACGCAGTATTTT. It codes for CASSWSGGTDTQYF. The chain links TRBV5-1 to TRBJ2-3, with 7 bases that match TRBD2. V was clipped by 3 bases and J by 1 base; unmatched bases: 2. CDR3 length: 14 amino acids. Germline assignment: CDR1 SGHRS and CDR2 YFSETQ.